Below, 19 T cell receptor beta chains from the same sample are listed, as sequenced in a study of blood T cell repertoires in COVID-19. Assay: immunoSEQ multiplex PCR; the TCRdb copy retains only in-frame clones and omits some. Of 290,000 or so clones in the sample, 87% were seen once. The sample consisted of peripheral blood. The receptors here all came from a man between 18 and 35 years old with active or convalescent COVID-19.

The J gene is TRBJ2-5, the V gene TRBV12-3 or TRBV12-4, with D tentatively TRBD1 (5 bases). The CDR3 extends over 13 amino acids. V was trimmed by 2 bases and J by 5 bases, leaving 9 bases between them. CDR3 sequence: CASSLRGLETQYF. The CDR3, as DNA: TGTGCCAGCAGTTTAAGGGGCTTGGAGACCCAGTACTTC.

CDR3 coding DNA: TGTGCCAGCAGCGCCACAGGGGGCAACGGCTACACCTTC. Amino acid sequence: CASSATGGNGYTF. V is TRBV9 and J is TRBJ1-2; TRBD1 aligns across 9 bases. CDR1 and CDR2 from the germline V gene are SGDLS and YYNGEE. V lost 3 bases, J lost 8 bases, and 5 bases stayed unmatched. The CDR3 is made up of 13 amino acids. The variable domain in full, completed from reference TRBV9 and TRBJ1-2, reads DSGVTQTPKHLITATGQRVTLRCSPRSGDLSVYWYQQSLDQGLQFLIQYYNGEERAKGNILERFSAQQFPDLHSELNLSSLELGDSALYFCASSATGGNGYTFGSGTRLTVV.

The chain joins TRBV5-1 to TRBJ2-3; the D is unclear. This CDR3 contains 15 residues. Germline lookup yields CDR1 SGHRS and CDR2 YFSETQ. The V gene lost 1 base and the J gene lost 2 bases, with 11 bases spanning the gap. The DNA of the CDR3 is TGCGCCAGCAGCTTGAGAGCTTACGCCACAGATACGCAGTATTTT. Encoded protein: CASSLRAYATDTQYF.

The chain joins TRBV6-6 to TRBJ1-2; the D gene is possibly TRBD1 (5 bases). The CDR3 totals 13 residues. The V gene lost 6 bases and the J gene lost 3 bases, with 11 bases spanning the gap. Germline assignment: CDR1 MNHNY and CDR2 SVGAGI (reference sequence). The CDR3 DNA is TGTGCCAGCAGCCCGGGGGGGGACTATGGCTACACCTTC. It codes for CASSPGGDYGYTF.

CDR3 residues: CASSPGSQIAGPKSYNEQFF. The CDR3 DNA reads as TGTGCCAGCAGCCCCGGGTCCCAAATAGCCGGCCCTAAGTCCTACAATGAGCAGTTCTTC. The chain employs TRBV7-7 and TRBJ2-1; D call uncertain. CDR1 SSHAT and CDR2 FNYEAQ come from the germline V gene (reference sequence). The CDR3 loop spans 20 amino acids. The ends were cut back, 5 bases at V and 1 base at J, with 27 bases in the middle.

The table lists this clone with a count of one. The chain employs TRBV6-6 and TRBJ1-1; 7 bases agree with TRBD1. J was trimmed by 0 bases and V by 6 bases; bases with no gene match: 4. The germline V gene encodes CDR1 MNHNY and CDR2 SVGAGI (reference sequence). The CDR3 is 14 residues long. In nucleotides, the CDR3 is TGTGCCAGCAGACTAACAGGGGTGAACACTGAAGCTTTCTTT. This gives the protein CASRLTGVNTEAFF.

The V call is TRBV27, the J call TRBJ2-6; 7 bases line up with TRBD1. V trimming: 5 bases; J trimming: 2 bases; junction bases outside the gene matches: 12. The CDR3 spans 18 residues. Germline assignment: CDR1 MNHEY and CDR2 SMNVEV (reference sequence). CDR3 in amino acids: CASSTRQGGLPGANVLTF. CDR3 in DNA: TGTGCCAGCAGTACTAGACAGGGTGGACTCCCTGGGGCCAACGTCCTGACTTTC.

The chain links TRBV10-2 to TRBJ2-7, with 9 nucleotides matching TRBD1. CDR3 length: 16 amino acids. J lost 5 bases, V lost 2 bases, and 10 bases had no gene match. The V gene's germline CDR1 is WSHSY and CDR2 SAAADI. CDR3 loop: CASSEDSGTGFNEQYF. The CDR3 nucleotides read TGCGCCAGCAGTGAGGACAGCGGGACAGGGTTTAACGAGCAGTACTTC.

This clone appeared a single time. The rearrangement uses TRBV5-1 and TRBJ1-1; the D is unclear. In germline, CDR1 is SGHRS, CDR2 YFSETQ. The CDR3 consists of 14 residues. V lost 2 bases to trimming and J lost 3 bases, with 11 bases between them. CDR3 region: CASSLLQTDTEAFF. The CDR3 DNA reads as TGCGCCAGCAGCTTACTGCAGACTGACACTGAAGCTTTCTTT.

As concerns this clone: One end of the junction varies from germline; a read error may be responsible. The sample carries other DNA sequences with the same CDR3. V is TRBV13 and J is TRBJ2-7, with 11 bases lining up with TRBD2. CDR3 length equals 15 residues. Germline V lookup: CDR1 PRHDT, CDR2 FYEKMQ (reference sequence). The CDR3 region is CASSVGTSGSYEQYF. The CDR3 region has the DNA TGTGCCAGCAGCGTAGGGACTAGCGGTTCCTACGAGCAGTACTTC.

This clone has just a few counts. The same CDR3 can be traced to other DNA sequences in this sample. The chain is built from TRBV6-5 and TRBJ2-1, with D possibly TRBD2 on 5 matching bases. The CDR3 runs to 14 residues. CDR1 and CDR2 from the germline V gene are MNHEY and SVGAGI. Trimming took 6 bases from V and 0 from J, leaving 9 bases between them. The CDR3 DNA is TGTGCCAGCAGCCCCCGGGGCTCCTACAATGAGCAGTTCTTC. As protein: CASSPRGSYNEQFF.

The chain uses TRBV12-3 or TRBV12-4 and TRBJ1-1; 8 bases match TRBD1. Unmatched junction bases numbered 5, after V lost 6 bases and J lost 11 bases. CDR3 length: 11 amino acids. CDR3 sequence: CASREDRVAFF. The CDR3 bases are TGTGCCAGCAGGGAGGACAGGGTCGCTTTCTTT.

This clone was seen a handful of times. The chain carries TRBV9 and TRBJ2-2; D perhaps matches TRBD1 (6 bases). Trimming removed 4 bases at V and 4 bases at J, with 14 bases between. CDR3 length: 15 residues. Germline CDR1 reads SGDLS; CDR2 reads YYNGEE. The CDR3 bases are TGTGCCAGCAGCCGACTCCAGGGGCGCACCGGGGAGCTGTTTTTT. This sequence encodes CASSRLQGRTGELFF.

V gene TRBV6-2 or TRBV6-3 combines with J gene TRBJ2-5; 8 bases align to TRBD1. This CDR3 has 14 amino acids. V shed 4 bases, J shed 3 bases, and the junction held 4 bases outside the gene matches. Germline values: CDR1 MNHEY, CDR2 SVGEGT. CDR3 protein: CASSWTGRKETQYF. CDR3 bases: TGTGCCAGCAGTTGGACAGGGCGGAAAGAGACCCAGTACTTC.

The chain employs TRBV7-2 and TRBJ1-2, with 9 bases aligning to TRBD1. The CDR3 runs to 15 residues. J gave up 1 base and V 4 bases, and 4 bases lay outside the gene matches. Per germline, CDR1 SGHTA and CDR2 FQGNSA. The CDR3 loop reads CASSSSTGGNYGYTF. The CDR3 DNA follows: TGTGCCAGCAGCTCGTCGACAGGGGGTAACTATGGCTACACCTTC.

V gene TRBV29-1 combines with J gene TRBJ2-3, with 7 bases identical to TRBD1. The V and J ends lost 6 bases and 0 bases, in that order; junction bases with no gene match: 0. This CDR3 is built from 12 residues. CDR1 and CDR2 from the germline V gene are SQVTM and ANQGSEA. This CDR3 is CSVGQSTDTQYF. The CDR3 DNA follows: TGCAGCGTGGGACAGAGCACAGATACGCAGTATTTT.

The chain links TRBV14 to TRBJ1-1; perhaps TRBD1 as D (5 bases). Germline V gene lookup returns CDR1 SGHDN and CDR2 FVKESK. The CDR3 consists of 13 residues. V lost 1 base to trimming and J lost 5 bases, with 8 bases between them. DNA for the CDR3: TGTGCCAGCAGCCAAGGCAGGGTTACTGAAGCTTTCTTT. Amino acid sequence: CASSQGRVTEAFF.

This chain links TRBV19 with TRBJ2-7; D might be TRBD2 (5 bases). Trimming cost V 4 bases and J 7 bases, with 20 bases left between them. Germline lookup yields CDR1 LNHDA and CDR2 SQIVND (reference sequence). The CDR3 runs to 15 residues. CDR3 region: CASSKRLGVPGEQYF. The CDR3 DNA follows: TGTGCCAGTAGTAAGCGGCTGGGTGTCCCTGGGGAGCAGTACTTC. The full variable domain, its missing parts supplied by reference TRBV19 and TRBJ2-7, is DGGITQSPKYLFRKEGQNVTLSCEQNLNHDAMYWYRQDPGQGLRLIYYSQIVNDFQKGDIAEGYSVSREKKESFPLTVTSAQKNPTAFYLCASSKRLGVPGEQYFGPGTRLTVT.

In DNA form, the CDR3 reads TGCGCCAGCAGCCAGGGACTAGCGGGGGCCCCCCCGAGAGATACGCAGTATTTT. Translated: CASSQGLAGAPPRDTQYF. The V gene is TRBV4-3, the J gene TRBJ2-3, with 14 bases identical to TRBD2. CDR3 length: 18 residues. CDR1 and CDR2 from the germline V gene are LGHNA and YSLEER. After removal of 3 bases from V and 5 bases from J, the junction contained 10 bases not matched to a gene.